This TCR beta chain was identified in a study of blood T cells in healthy people across ages. Overall study findings and caveats: Since the PBMCs were unsorted, naive and antigen-experienced cells could not be conclusively compared. It was not known whether donors were CMV positive (a possible confounder of expanded clonotype changes).

A minimum of 6 million PBMCs was isolated per sample. A J-beta primer mix and a sample-barcoded 5' primer were used in a second PCR of roughly 6 to 11 cycles. Carrying 12 random nucleotides, a template-switch adaptor labeled each individual cDNA molecule. MiXCR was run by TCRdb on the 5' RACE reads, yielding one entry per CDR3 protein. Of over 1.5 million distinct CDR3 sequences listed, around half are singletons. About this clonotype: Its cognate antigen is unknown.

The sequenced sample consisted of blood. The clonotype comes from a middle-aged woman in good health.

The CDR3 protein is CASSVDSLVYNEQFF. Here the CDR3 DNA reads TGTGCCAGCAGCGTGGACAGTTTGGTCTACAATGAGCAGTTCTTC. This chain links TRBV9 with TRBJ2-1; the D gene is possibly TRBD1 (6 bases). The CDR3 extends over 15 amino acids. Germline-derived CDR1 and CDR2 are SGDLS and YYNGEE. The V gene lost 2 bases and the J gene lost 3 bases, with 12 bases spanning the gap.